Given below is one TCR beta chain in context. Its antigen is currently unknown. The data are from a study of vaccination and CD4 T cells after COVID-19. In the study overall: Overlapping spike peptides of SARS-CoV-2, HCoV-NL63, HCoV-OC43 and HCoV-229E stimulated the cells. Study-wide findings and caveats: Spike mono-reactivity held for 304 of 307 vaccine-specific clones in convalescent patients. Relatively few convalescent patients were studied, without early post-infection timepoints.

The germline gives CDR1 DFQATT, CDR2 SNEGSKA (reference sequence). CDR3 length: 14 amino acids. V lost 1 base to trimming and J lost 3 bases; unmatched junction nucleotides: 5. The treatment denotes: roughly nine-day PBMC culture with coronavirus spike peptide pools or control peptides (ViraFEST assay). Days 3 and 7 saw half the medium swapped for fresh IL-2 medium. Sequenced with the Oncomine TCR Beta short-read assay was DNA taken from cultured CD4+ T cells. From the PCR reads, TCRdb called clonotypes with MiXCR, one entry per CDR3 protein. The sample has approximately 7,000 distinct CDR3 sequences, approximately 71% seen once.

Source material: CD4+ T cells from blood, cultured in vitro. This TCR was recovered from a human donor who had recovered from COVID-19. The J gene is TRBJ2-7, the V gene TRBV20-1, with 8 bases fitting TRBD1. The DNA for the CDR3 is TGCAGTGCTAGAGTCCACAGGGGGGACTACGAGCAGTACTTC. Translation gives CSARVHRGDYEQYF.